The rows below give T cell receptor beta chains drawn from one sample of a study of tumour-infiltrating T cells in Burkitt lymphoma. Generated by immunoSEQ multiplex PCR, the TCRdb table keeps only in-frame clones and is missing some. The sample gives around 3,500 clones, about a fifth of which show up once; more than 1.2% is in the top ten. The sequencing input was tumor tissue. The source is a human donor with Burkitt lymphoma. The CDR3 runs from the conserved cysteine through the conserved F or W. The order of the fields is clone size, V gene, CDR3 length, D gene, J gene, CDR3 protein, CDR3 DNA. The D gene is left open where the match is weak. Not every row has a clone size; where given, it reads once, few, many or a size class.

NA	TRBV29-1	14	NA	TRBJ2-5	CSVEDLGGQETQYF	TGCAGCGTTGAAGATCTTGGGGGTCAAGAGACCCAGTACTTC
NA	TRBV7-9	15	NA	TRBJ2-7	CASSPRDHFSYEQYF	TGTGCCAGCAGCCCCCGGGACCATTTCTCCTACGAGCAGTACTTC
NA	TRBV30	8	NA	TRBJ2-7	CACYEQYF	TGTGCCTGCTACGAGCAGTACTTC
few	TRBV11-2	12	NA	TRBJ1-2	CASSLEGSSYTF	TGTGCCAGCAGTTTAGAGGGTAGTAGCTACACCTTC
few	TRBV19	12	NA	TRBJ1-1	CASSMRGGEAFF	TGTGCCAGTAGTATGAGGGGAGGTGAAGCTTTCTTT
NA	TRBV11-3	12	NA	TRBJ2-2	CASRFGTGELFF	TGTGCCAGCCGCTTCGGGACCGGGGAGCTGTTTTTT
NA	TRBV27	15	TRBD1	TRBJ2-7	CASSYFGTGNYEQYF	TGTGCCAGCAGTTACTTTGGGACAGGGAACTACGAGCAGTACTTC
few	TRBV19	14	TRBD1	TRBJ1-2	CASSLQGARNGYTF	TGTGCCAGTAGTCTACAGGGGGCGCGGAATGGCTACACCTTC
NA	TRBV28	14	NA	TRBJ1-5	CASSLRAGNQPQHF	TGTGCCAGCAGTTTGAGGGCGGGCAATCAGCCCCAGCATTTT
NA	TRBV27	13	NA	TRBJ2-7	CASSPYRDGEQYF	TGTGCCAGCAGTCCTTACAGGGACGGCGAGCAGTACTTC
NA	TRBV20-1	11	TRBD1	TRBJ2-1	CSAWDRLEQFF	TGCAGTGCCTGGGACAGACTTGAGCAGTTCTTC